The T cell receptor beta chain described here comes from a study of cytomegalovirus exposure and HLA in healthy donors. Turning to the study itself: Among roughly 180 million T cells, an earlier analysis found about 110 million unique TCR beta sequences.

Germline V lookup: CDR1 SGHAT, CDR2 FQNNGV. J gave up 5 bases and V 1 base, and 4 bases lay outside the gene matches. The CDR3 spans 15 residues. The study ran its PCR with 60 Vbeta and 13 Jbeta primers. The table came from immunoSEQ multiplex PCR; TCRdb's copy has only in-frame clones and leaves some out. Seen here are 70,000 to 85,000 clones, more than 50% observed once, and the top ten hold 4.4%. Only a few counts were recorded for this clone. Different DNA sequences within this sample yield the same CDR3. The source of this sequence is a male donor in good health and CMV-seropositive. The rearrangement uses TRBV11-2 and TRBJ2-3; 9 bases match TRBD2. Sample: PBMCs. The CDR3 DNA reads as TGTGCCAGCAGCTTAGGCGGCGGGAGGGGAGATACGCAGTATTTT. Translating gives CASSLGGGRGDTQYF.